These 31 T cell receptor beta chains were sequenced from one sample in a study of T cells in Graves' hyperthyroidism and ophthalmopathy. TCR beta CDR3 sequences were amplified from RNA transcripts. The study used the HTBI primer set for a first-round RT-PCR of the TCR CDR3. TCRdb fed the multiplex PCR reads into MiXCR, producing one record per CDR3 protein. The sample includes 600,000 or so distinct CDR3 sequences, roughly 15% of them seen just once. The sample was blood. The receptor source for this set is a woman aged 45-59 years with Graves' ophthalmopathy.

The gene calls are TRBV14 and TRBJ2-5; the D call may be TRBD1 or TRBD2 (5 bases each). V was pared by 0 bases and J by 5 bases, with 13 bases between. The CDR3 sequence is 15 residues long. Per germline, CDR1 SGHDN and CDR2 FVKESK. The CDR3 region has the DNA TGTGCCAGCAGCCAAGATGTCGGATGGGGGGAGACCCAGTACTTC. Encoded protein: CASSQDVGWGETQYF.

This clonotype was observed many times. V gene TRBV28 combines with J gene TRBJ1-1, with D hard to call. The CDR3 contains 15 residues. V was shortened by 7 bases and J by 6 bases, with 21 bases between the two germline ends. Germline V gives CDR1 MDHEN, CDR2 SYDVKM. CDR3 sequence (DNA): TGTGCCAGCACCCTCTCTCCGATCGTCCGGGCTGAAGCTTTCTTT. Its translation: CASTLSPIVRAEAFF.

This chain uses TRBV24-1 with TRBJ2-2; D ambiguous. CDR1 and CDR2 (germline): KGHDR, SFDVKD. This CDR3 is 16 amino acids long. Trimming took off 1 base at V and 0 bases at J, with 8 bases between the two ends. The CDR3 sequence is CATSDFWAANTGELFF. The CDR3 nucleotides read TGTGCCACCAGTGATTTCTGGGCAGCGAACACCGGGGAGCTGTTTTTT.

The sample holds many counts of this clonotype. The chain joins TRBV20-1 to TRBJ2-5; 7 bases align to TRBD2. The CDR3 is 17 residues long. CDR1 is DFQATT, CDR2 SNEGSKA, per germline (reference sequence). V shed 0 bases, J shed 2 bases, and the junction held 12 bases outside the gene matches. The CDR3 DNA follows: TGCAGTGCTAGAGATCCAACCAGACTAGCATGGCAAGAGACCCAGTACTTC. Protein product: CSARDPTRLAWQETQYF.

The chain joins TRBV6-5 to TRBJ2-7, with D possibly called TRBD1 or TRBD2 (5 bases each). Trimming left V 0 bases short and J 5 bases short, with 8 bases between. This CDR3 is 13 amino acids long. Germline V CDR1 and CDR2: MNHEY, SVGAGI. CDR3 protein: CASSYSGVDEQYF. CDR3 DNA: TGTGCCAGCAGTTACTCGGGGGTGGACGAGCAGTACTTC.

This clonotype was seen ten or more times. V is TRBV7-2 and J is TRBJ2-3; TRBD1 might be the D (5 bases). Looked up from germline, CDR1 is SGHTA and CDR2 is FQGNSA. V was shortened by 1 base and J by 3 bases, with 14 bases between the two germline ends. This CDR3 contains 16 residues. DNA of the CDR3: TGTGCCAGCAGCTTAGGACCAAGACAGTCGACAGATACGCAGTATTTT. Its protein product is CASSLGPRQSTDTQYF.

The sample holds many counts of this clonotype. The chain has TRBV28 and TRBJ2-5; D perhaps matches TRBD1 (6 bases). The length of the CDR3 is 13 residues. Between the trimmed V and J ends, which lost 4 bases and 3 bases, there was a span of 9 bases. Germline CDR1 and CDR2: MDHEN and SYDVKM. The CDR3 nucleotides are TGTGCCAGCAGTTCCTACAGGGAAGAGACCCAGTACTTC. Its protein is CASSSYREETQYF.

This clonotype was detected many times. V is TRBV2 and J is TRBJ2-3; 11 bases map to TRBD2. The CDR3 covers 14 residues. From germline, CDR1 is SNHLY and CDR2 FYNNEI. Trimming cost V 6 bases and J 4 bases; bases outside gene matches: 3. CDR3 coding DNA: TGTGCCAGCAGGGGACTAGCGGAGTCAGATACGCAGTATTTT. Translated, it gives CASRGLAESDTQYF.

This clonotype has ten or more counts. The chain carries TRBV6-1 and TRBJ2-7; the match to TRBD2 covers 8 bases. J was trimmed by 4 bases and V by 11 bases; bases with no gene match: 13. Germline V gene lookup returns CDR1 MNHNS and CDR2 SASEGT. This CDR3 region has 14 residues. The CDR3 sequence is CAGGESGSRYEQYF. Here the CDR3 DNA reads TGTGCCGGTGGGGAGAGCGGGAGTAGATACGAGCAGTACTTC.

Many counts were recorded for this clonotype. The chain couples TRBV30 to TRBJ1-1, with 7 bases fitting TRBD1. The V segment lost 0 bases and the J segment 1 base; nucleotides outside the gene matches: 2. CDR1 GTSNPN and CDR2 SVGIG come from the germline V gene (reference sequence). CDR3 length equals 14 residues. CDR3 loop: CAWSVGTANTEAFF. The CDR3 DNA is TGTGCCTGGAGTGTGGGGACAGCGAACACTGAAGCTTTCTTT.

There are many counts of this clonotype. The V and J genes are TRBV20-1 and TRBJ2-7, with 8 bases matching TRBD2. The length of the CDR3 is 16 residues. Trimming at V came to 2 bases and at J to 2 bases, leaving 11 bases not matched to a gene. Looked up from germline, CDR1 is DFQATT and CDR2 is SNEGSKA (reference sequence). For the CDR3, the DNA is TGCAGTGCTAGAATATGGAGCGGGAGCACCACCTACGAGCAGTACTTC. It translates to CSARIWSGSTTYEQYF.

A word on this clonotype: A far larger clone is one nucleotide away, so this likely arose from a read error. The chain has TRBV2 and TRBJ2-7; no clear D. The germline V gene encodes CDR1 SNHLY and CDR2 FYNNEI. The CDR3 sequence is 12 residues long. In nucleotides, the CDR3 is TGTGTCAGCAGTGGTAGGTCCTACGAGCAGTACTTC. This sequence encodes CVSSGRSYEQYF.

This clonotype was recorded at least ten times. The genes are TRBV20-1 and TRBJ1-6; D perhaps matches TRBD1 (6 bases). V was cut by 4 bases and J by 7 bases, with 8 bases left in between. Germline lookup yields CDR1 DFQATT and CDR2 SNEGSKA (reference sequence). The CDR3 is 12 amino acids. In DNA form, the CDR3 reads TGCAGTGCTATAGGGGGAAATTCACCCCTCCACTTT. Protein product: CSAIGGNSPLHF.

This clonotype was picked up many times. The chain has TRBV7-9 and TRBJ2-1; D may match TRBD1 or TRBD2 (5 bases each). The CDR3 length is 15 residues. The germline gives CDR1 SEHNR, CDR2 FQNEAQ (reference sequence). The V end lost 5 bases, the J end lost 7 bases, and 18 bases lay between the germline ends. CDR3 loop: CASSRGPPPINEQFF. CDR3 DNA sequence: TGTGCCAGCAGCCGGGGCCCCCCGCCGATTAATGAGCAGTTCTTC.

This clonotype was observed a few times. CDR3: CASSLGSSGGTEKLFF. The CDR3 DNA follows: TGCGCCAGCAGCTTGGGATCGTCAGGGGGCACGGAAAAACTGTTTTTT. The V call is TRBV5-1, the J call TRBJ1-4; 8 bases line up with TRBD1. This CDR3 region has 16 residues. The trim removed 0 bases at V and 8 bases at J, leaving 9 bases unmatched. Germline V gives CDR1 SGHRS, CDR2 YFSETQ.

The V and J genes are TRBV14 and TRBJ2-2; 9 bases fit TRBD2. The CDR3 is 16 residues long. The V and J ends lost 6 bases and 3 bases, in that order; junction bases with no gene match: 8. Germline V gene sequence: CDR1 SGHDN, CDR2 FVKESK. The CDR3 sequence: CASSWREGLYTGELFF. The CDR3 DNA is TGTGCCAGCAGTTGGCGGGAGGGCCTTTACACCGGGGAGCTGTTTTTT.

This clonotype was counted at least ten times. This chain joins TRBV29-1 and TRBJ2-1; 12 nucleotides agree with TRBD1. The CDR3 loop spans 13 amino acids. In germline, CDR1 is SQVTM, CDR2 ANQGSEA. The CDR3 DNA reads TGCAGTGCGAGGGACAGGGGGCGATTCGAGCAGTTCTTC. This translates into CSARDRGRFEQFF.

In this sample, this clonotype turned up many times. The chain combines TRBV6-2 or TRBV6-3 with TRBJ2-1; 14 nucleotides line up with TRBD2. Per the germline V gene, CDR1 is MNHEY and CDR2 is SVGEGT. The junction had 5 bases not matched to a gene; V was cut back by 5 bases and J by 5 bases. The CDR3 is 16 residues long. In nucleotides, the CDR3 is TGTGCCAGCAGTCAGGGGACTAGCGGGAGAGACAATGAGCAGTTCTTC. It encodes CASSQGTSGRDNEQFF.

This clonotype was counted ten times or more. The CDR3 DNA reads as TGTGCCACCAGTGATCCGACAGGGGACCCCTACAATGAGCAGTTCTTC. This codes for CATSDPTGDPYNEQFF. This chain links TRBV24-1 with TRBJ2-1; 8 bases map to TRBD1. The CDR3 has 16 residues. Germline CDR1 is KGHDR and CDR2 is SFDVKD. With 3 bases clipped from V and 2 bases from J, the junction kept 5 bases outside the gene matches.

There are a few counts of this clonotype. The V call is TRBV28, the J call TRBJ1-1; 7 nucleotides match TRBD1. CDR3 length equals 12 residues. From germline, CDR1 is MDHEN and CDR2 SYDVKM. Germline trimming cut 2 bases from V and 6 bases from J; bases unmatched to any gene: 0. Written as DNA, the CDR3 is TGTGCCAGCAGTTTAGGACAGGCTGAAGCTTTCTTT. Translated: CASSLGQAEAFF.

Comment on this clonotype: A read error is possible here, since a much larger clone lies one base away. The rearrangement uses TRBV11-2 and TRBJ2-7; D possibly corresponds to TRBD1 (5 bases). Germline V gene sequence: CDR1 SGHAT, CDR2 FQNNGV. The CDR3 extends over 14 amino acids. The V and J ends lost 4 bases and 3 bases respectively, with 13 bases between them. The DNA for the CDR3 is TGTGCCAGCAGCTCAGATCCAGGGTTCTACGAGCAGTACTTC. This gives the protein CASSSDPGFYEQYF. Looking up the rest from reference TRBV11-2 and TRBJ2-7 gives the full variable domain: EAGVAQSPRYKIIEKRQSVAFWCNPISGHATLYWYQQILGQGPKLLIQFQNNGVVDDSQLPKDRFSAERLKGVDSTLKIQPAKLEDSAVYLCASSSDPGFYEQYFGPGTRLTVT.

V and J are TRBV29-1 and TRBJ2-4; D possibly corresponds to TRBD1 (6 bases). Germline loops: CDR1 SQVTM, CDR2 ANQGSEA. The CDR3 is 13 amino acids. Between the trimmed V and J ends, which lost 4 bases and 4 bases, there was a span of 11 bases. In DNA, the CDR3 is TGCAGCGTTGGGGGGCAGGGGAAAAACATTCAGTACTTC. Its protein is CSVGGQGKNIQYF.

This clonotype has a count of ten or more. The V and J genes are TRBV5-1 and TRBJ1-1; D unclear. Deletions cut 0 bases from V and 0 bases from J, with 9 bases between. Germline V gives CDR1 SGHRS, CDR2 YFSETQ. The CDR3 spans 15 residues. The CDR3 bases are TGCGCCAGCAGCTTGGACTCAGGCATGAACACTGAAGCTTTCTTT. Amino acid sequence: CASSLDSGMNTEAFF.

This clonotype has ten or more counts. This chain joins TRBV12-3 or TRBV12-4 and TRBJ1-5; D gene unclear. Between the trimmed V and J ends, which lost 0 bases and 2 bases, there was a span of 8 bases. This CDR3 is 15 amino acids long. In nucleotides, the CDR3 is TGTGCCAGCAGTTTAGCGCTCAGTGGCAATCAGCCCCAGCATTTT. Protein sequence: CASSLALSGNQPQHF.

There are many counts of this clonotype. V is TRBV3-1 and J is TRBJ2-5, with TRBD2 matching 7 bases. Germline V gene sequence: CDR1 LGHDT, CDR2 YNNKEL (reference sequence). Trimming cost V 3 bases and J 7 bases; bases outside gene matches: 5. This CDR3 spans 13 amino acids. Here the CDR3 DNA reads TGTGCCAGCAGCCAGGGGACGGGGGGGACCCAGTACTTC. Translated, it gives CASSQGTGGTQYF.

The chain uses TRBV6-4 and TRBJ2-1, with TRBD2 matching 11 bases. The CDR3 spans 15 residues. Germline CDR1 reads MRHNA; CDR2 reads SNTAGT. V dropped 3 bases and J dropped 8; count of bases not matched to a gene: 6. CDR3 protein: CASSEALAGGDEQFF. For the CDR3, the DNA is TGTGCCAGCAGTGAAGCTTTAGCGGGAGGGGATGAGCAGTTCTTC.

This clonotype was recorded at least ten times. The gene calls are TRBV6-2 or TRBV6-3 and TRBJ2-4; perhaps TRBD2 as D (5 bases). CDR1 is MNHEY, CDR2 SVGEGT, per germline. The CDR3 spans 16 residues. Trimming left V 4 bases short and J 0 bases short, with 13 bases between. The DNA for the CDR3 is TGTGCCAGCAGTTCGGACTCCTCTCGAGCCAAAAACATTCAGTACTTC. This encodes CASSSDSSRAKNIQYF.

This clonotype was counted at least ten times. V gene TRBV7-2 combines with J gene TRBJ2-7; D is possibly TRBD2 (5 bases). The CDR3 loop spans 12 amino acids. Germline V CDR1 and CDR2: SGHTA, FQGNSA. The ends were cut back, 4 bases at V and 6 bases at J, with 10 bases in the middle. This chain's CDR3 is CASSSRTREQYF. The CDR3 DNA reads as TGTGCCAGCAGCTCTCGGACTCGCGAGCAGTACTTC. The whole variable domain, filled in from reference TRBV7-2 and TRBJ2-7, reads GAGVSQSPSNKVTEKGKDVELRCDPISGHTALYWYRQSLGQGLEFLIYFQGNSAPDKSGLPSDRFSAERTGGSVSTLTIQRTQQEDSAVYLCASSSRTREQYFGPGTRLTVT.

This clonotype came up many times. The chain links TRBV7-8 to TRBJ2-3; D not resolved. The germline V gene encodes CDR1 SGHVS and CDR2 FQNEAQ. The V and J ends lost 5 bases and 0 bases respectively, with 9 bases between them. The CDR3 runs to 14 residues. The CDR3 nucleotides are TGTGCCAGCAGCCCCCTACAGAGCACAGATACGCAGTATTTT. Its translation is CASSPLQSTDTQYF.

Many counts were recorded for this clonotype. This chain uses TRBV9 with TRBJ2-7; 10 nucleotides agree with TRBD2. CDR1 and CDR2 (germline): SGDLS, YYNGEE. Unmatched junction bases numbered 7, after V lost 1 base and J lost 3 bases. The CDR3 extends over 16 amino acids. CDR3 amino acids: CASSVYSSGGVYEQYF. The CDR3, as DNA: TGTGCCAGCAGCGTATACTCTAGCGGGGGAGTCTACGAGCAGTACTTC.

J is TRBJ1-1 and V is TRBV5-1, with a tentative D call TRBD1 (5 bases). Between the trimmed V and J ends, which lost 1 base and 1 base, there was a span of 11 bases. In germline, CDR1 is SGHRS, CDR2 YFSETQ. The CDR3 has 15 residues. CDR3 DNA sequence: TGCGCCAGCAGCTTGTTAGCAGGGCCGAACACTGAAGCTTTCTTT. The encoded protein is CASSLLAGPNTEAFF.